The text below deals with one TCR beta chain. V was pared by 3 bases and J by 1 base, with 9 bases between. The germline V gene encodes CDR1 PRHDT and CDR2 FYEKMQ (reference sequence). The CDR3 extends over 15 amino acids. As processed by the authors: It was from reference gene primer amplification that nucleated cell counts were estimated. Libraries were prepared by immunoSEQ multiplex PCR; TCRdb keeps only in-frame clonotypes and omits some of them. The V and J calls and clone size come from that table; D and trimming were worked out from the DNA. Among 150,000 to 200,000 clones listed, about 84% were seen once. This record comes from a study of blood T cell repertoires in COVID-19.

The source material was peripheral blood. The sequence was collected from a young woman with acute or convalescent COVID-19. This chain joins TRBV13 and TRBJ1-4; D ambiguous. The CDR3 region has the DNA TGTGCCAGCAGCTTTTTGGGGAGAACTAATGAAAAACTGTTTTTT. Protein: CASSFLGRTNEKLFF.